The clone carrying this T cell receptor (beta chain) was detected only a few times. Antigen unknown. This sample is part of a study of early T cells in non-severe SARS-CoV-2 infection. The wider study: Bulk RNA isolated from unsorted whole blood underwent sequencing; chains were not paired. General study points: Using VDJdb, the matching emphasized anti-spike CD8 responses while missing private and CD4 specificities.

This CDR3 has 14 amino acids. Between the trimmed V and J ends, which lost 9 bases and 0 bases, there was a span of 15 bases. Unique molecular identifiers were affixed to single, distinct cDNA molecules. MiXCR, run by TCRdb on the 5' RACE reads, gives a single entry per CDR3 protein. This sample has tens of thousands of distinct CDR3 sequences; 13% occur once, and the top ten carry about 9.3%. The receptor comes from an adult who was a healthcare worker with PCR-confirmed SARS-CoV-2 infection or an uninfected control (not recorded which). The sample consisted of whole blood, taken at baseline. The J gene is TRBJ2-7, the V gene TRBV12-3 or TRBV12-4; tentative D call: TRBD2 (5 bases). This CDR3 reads CASETDRGSYEQYF. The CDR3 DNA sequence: TGTGCCAGTGAGACGGACCGGGGCTCCTACGAGCAGTACTTC.